One and the same sample provided the 6 T cell receptor beta chains below, sequenced in a study of blood T cell repertoires in COVID-19. Assay: immunoSEQ multiplex PCR; the TCRdb copy retains only in-frame clones and omits some. The profile shows 50,000 to 60,000 clones, more than 65% of them singletons. The sequenced material came from peripheral blood. These receptors originate from a man older than 75 with COVID-19, enrolled during active disease.

This chain joins TRBV7-3 and TRBJ2-2, with D uncertain. CDR1 is SGHTA, CDR2 FQGTGA, per germline. The V gene lost 7 bases and the J gene lost 4 bases, with 16 bases spanning the gap. The CDR3 covers 15 residues. CDR3 loop: CASKGEALGTGELFF. CDR3 nucleotide sequence: TGTGCCAGCAAAGGAGAGGCCCTAGGCACCGGGGAGCTGTTTTTT.

The rearrangement links TRBV10-3 to TRBJ1-3; TRBD1 matches 12 bases. The CDR3 loop spans 17 amino acids. The J segment lost 2 bases and the V segment lost 3 bases, leaving 5 bases of the junction unmatched. Germline loops: CDR1 ENHRY, CDR2 SYGVKD. Written as DNA, the CDR3 is TGTGCCATCAGTGAACCGGGACAGGGGGCGACTGGAAACACCATATATTTT. As protein: CAISEPGQGATGNTIYF.

The chain uses TRBV4-1 and TRBJ2-3; 11 bases are a match to TRBD2. The CDR3 is 15 amino acids. The germline V gene encodes CDR1 MGHRA and CDR2 YSYEKL. Unmatched junction bases numbered 6, after V lost 4 bases and J lost 6 bases. The CDR3 spells CASSPTSGAADTQYF. Written as DNA, the CDR3 is TGCGCCAGCAGCCCGACTAGCGGGGCAGCTGATACGCAGTATTTT.

This chain joins TRBV24-1 and TRBJ1-2; no clear D. The CDR3 loop spans 11 amino acids. V was clipped by 10 bases and J by 6 bases, with 11 bases between them. From germline, CDR1 is KGHDR and CDR2 SFDVKD. The CDR3 DNA follows: TGTGCCACAGGAGATCTGGATGGCTACACCTTC. Encoded protein: CATGDLDGYTF.

V is TRBV19 and J is TRBJ1-2; 7 positions match TRBD1. Germline CDR1 and CDR2: LNHDA and SQIVND (reference sequence). Trimming cost V 4 bases and J 6 bases; bases outside gene matches: 8. CDR3 length: 14 amino acids. CDR3 protein: CASSTQGGIDGYTF. For the CDR3, the DNA is TGTGCCAGTAGTACCCAGGGGGGAATCGATGGCTACACCTTC.

The chain links TRBV6-2 or TRBV6-3 to TRBJ1-6; D unresolved. This CDR3 has 14 amino acids. Trimming took off 4 bases at V and 8 bases at J, with 12 bases between the two ends. The germline V gene encodes CDR1 MNHEY and CDR2 SVGEGT. CDR3 DNA: TGTGCCAGCAGTTTCTGGGGAGAGGATTCACCCCTCCACTTT. Translated, it gives CASSFWGEDSPLHF.